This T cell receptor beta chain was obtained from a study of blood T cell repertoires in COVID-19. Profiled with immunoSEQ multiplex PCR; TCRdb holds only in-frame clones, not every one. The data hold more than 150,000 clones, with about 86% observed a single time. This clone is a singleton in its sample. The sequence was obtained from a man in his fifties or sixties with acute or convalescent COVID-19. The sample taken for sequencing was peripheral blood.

The CDR3 sequence: CASSISYSDTQYF. Here the CDR3 DNA reads TGTGCCAGCAGCATTTCCTACTCAGATACGCAGTATTTT. The V and J genes are TRBV7-3 and TRBJ2-3; D unresolved. Trimming took off 5 bases at V and 4 bases at J, with 10 bases between the two ends. The CDR3 spans 13 residues. Per germline, CDR1 SGHTA and CDR2 FQGTGA.